This record covers a single T cell receptor (beta chain). Its antigen is as yet unknown. Measured with immunoSEQ multiplex PCR; TCRdb has only the in-frame clones, and not every one. The data show 120,000 to 150,000 clones, 80% to 90% seen once. The data stem from a study of T cell responses to AZD1222 COVID-19 vaccine. Study-level findings and limits: Spike-wide vaccine-associated CD4 TCRs dominated at 160-218 and 743-854. In the spike-specific TCR repertoire, nearly half reportedly target unmutated variant regions.

The CDR3 is 16 amino acids. The germline CDR1 and CDR2 sequences are SGHVS and FNYEAQ. V gave up 1 base and J gave up 0 bases, with 11 bases separating them. The sequenced sample was peripheral blood, obtained on day 0 of AZD1222 vaccination. This clonotype originated in an adult in good health. This rearrangement joins TRBV7-6 to TRBJ2-3, with TRBD2 as a possible D gene (6 bases). CDR3 residues: CASSLGASVSTDTQYF. Here the CDR3 DNA reads TGTGCCAGCAGCTTAGGTGCTAGCGTAAGCACAGATACGCAGTATTTT.